This T cell receptor (beta chain) was profiled in a study of long-term antiretroviral therapy in people with HIV. This CDR3 has 15 amino acids. The germline gives CDR1 WSHSY, CDR2 SAAADI. Trimming cost V 6 bases and J 0 bases, with 15 bases left between them. Each HIV participant was treated in the United States. Survey-level immunoSEQ v3.0 assays were run. Measured with immunoSEQ multiplex PCR; TCRdb has only the in-frame clones, and not every one. The repertoire holds some 14,000 clones, about 86% seen once, with around 19% in the top ten. Comments on this clone: Its antigen is not known.

Whole-study results and caveats: Viral resistance, ART adherence and therapy changes all lacked available data. Controls exceeded HIV repertoires in CDR3 length range. Clonotypes expanded prior to ART showed repertoire dominance at all sampled time points.

This sequence originates from a man aged 35-49 years with HIV. V usage is TRBV10-2 and J usage is TRBJ2-7; D is perhaps TRBD1 (5 bases). The material was unsorted PBMCs, obtained just before starting antiretroviral therapy. This CDR3 reads CASRDTPGLSYEQYF. For the CDR3, the DNA is TGCGCCAGCAGGGACACCCCTGGTCTCTCCTACGAGCAGTACTTC.